A single sample gave rise to the 29 T cell receptor beta chains below, sequenced in a study of shared clonotypes between healthy human individuals. The protocol was immunoSEQ multiplex PCR, while the TCRdb copy is restricted to in-frame clones and leaves out a portion. This table holds millions of clones, 90% to 95% found once. Sequences were obtained from naive CD4+ T cells sorted from blood. Indicated subset: CD45RA+ positively selected. The receptors shown here come from a man younger than 35 in good health.

The V gene is TRBV20-1, the J gene TRBJ2-7, with TRBD1 as a possible D gene (5 bases). Germline CDR1 is DFQATT and CDR2 is SNEGSKA (reference sequence). V was trimmed by 7 bases and J by 5 bases, leaving 9 bases between them. The CDR3 is 10 residues long. CDR3 DNA sequence: TGCAGTGGTTTGGGGCACGAGCAGTACTTC. Its protein is CSGLGHEQYF.

This chain connects TRBV19 to TRBJ1-1; TRBD1 matches 9 bases. J lost 1 base, V lost 9 bases, and 3 bases had no gene match. This CDR3 spans 13 amino acids. CDR1 and CDR2 (germline): LNHDA, SQIVND (reference sequence). The CDR3 sequence is CASGQGTNTEAFF. CDR3 sequence (DNA): TGTGCCAGCGGACAGGGGACGAACACTGAAGCTTTCTTT.

With respect to this clone: Other DNA sequences in the same sample also yield this CDR3. The chain combines TRBV6-5 with TRBJ1-2; tentative D call: TRBD1 (5 bases). This CDR3 contains 14 residues. Germline V gene data show CDR1 as MNHEY and CDR2 as SVGAGI. V was clipped by 6 bases and J by 0 bases, with 11 bases between them. CDR3 sequence reads: CASSRSTANYGYTF. CDR3 nucleotide sequence: TGTGCCAGCAGCCGATCGACAGCTAACTATGGCTACACCTTC.

The chain couples TRBV5-1 to TRBJ2-7; D is tentatively TRBD1 or TRBD2 (6 bases each). Trimming took 0 bases from V and 4 from J, leaving 14 bases between them. The CDR3 length is 15 residues. In germline, CDR1 is SGHRS, CDR2 YFSETQ. In DNA form, the CDR3 reads TGCGCCAGCAGCTTGGAGGGGGGTTCCGTATACGAGCAGTACTTC. It is translated as CASSLEGGSVYEQYF.

This clone was seen only a few times. The gene calls are TRBV28 and TRBJ2-7, with D hard to call. Germline V gene lookup returns CDR1 MDHEN and CDR2 SYDVKM. Trimming took 5 bases from V and 9 from J, leaving 20 bases between them. The CDR3 has 14 residues. CDR3 protein: CASSPDGPLTVQYF. The CDR3 region has the DNA TGTGCCAGCAGTCCGGACGGGCCCCTTACGGTGCAGTACTTC.

This chain links TRBV4-1 with TRBJ1-2, with TRBD1 matching over 8 bases. J gave up 2 bases and V 4 bases, and 3 bases lay outside the gene matches. CDR1 is MGHRA and CDR2 is YSYEKL in the germline V gene. The CDR3 consists of 14 residues. The CDR3 bases are TGCGCCAGCAGCCCGACAGGGGTAAACTATGGCTACACCTTC. Amino acids: CASSPTGVNYGYTF.

The rearrangement joins TRBV19 to TRBJ2-7, with unresolved D. The CDR3 is 12 residues long. The germline V gene encodes CDR1 LNHDA and CDR2 SQIVND (reference sequence). V lost 6 bases and J lost 2, with 8 bases in between. CDR3 DNA: TGTGCCAGTAGAAGGGATCCCTACGAGCAGTACTTC. This gives the protein CASRRDPYEQYF.

This clone was picked up one time. The rearrangement links TRBV27 to TRBJ1-1; D remains ambiguous. This CDR3 has 13 amino acids. Germline CDR1 is MNHEY and CDR2 is SMNVEV (reference sequence). The germline V and J ends were trimmed by 5 bases and 4 bases, with 11 bases remaining between them. CDR3 region: CASSTVGRTEAFF. In nucleotides, the CDR3 is TGTGCCAGCAGTACCGTTGGGCGCACTGAAGCTTTCTTT.

The sample holds one count of this clone. The chain is built from TRBV9 and TRBJ1-1; 8 nucleotides line up with TRBD1. Germline CDR1 and CDR2: SGDLS and YYNGEE. V trimming: 7 bases; J trimming: 0 bases; junction bases outside the gene matches: 2. This CDR3 comprises 13 residues. The CDR3 DNA is TGTGCCAGCGGACAGGGCGTGAACACTGAAGCTTTCTTT. It codes for CASGQGVNTEAFF.

CDR3 region: CASSSDRYIYGYTF. DNA for the CDR3: TGCGCCAGCAGCTCGGACCGTTACATCTATGGCTACACCTTC. This chain connects TRBV5-1 to TRBJ1-2; D gene uncertain. V dropped 3 bases and J dropped 4 bases, with 13 bases sitting between them. Germline V gene lookup returns CDR1 SGHRS and CDR2 YFSETQ. The CDR3 loop spans 14 amino acids.

The chain uses TRBV19 and TRBJ2-2; 8 bases agree with TRBD1. The germline V gene has CDR1 LNHDA and CDR2 SQIVND (reference sequence). The length of the CDR3 is 13 residues. V lost 6 bases, J lost 6 bases, and 3 bases stayed unmatched. The CDR3 is CASRDRGAGELFF. The CDR3 DNA follows: TGTGCCAGTAGAGACAGGGGTGCCGGGGAGCTGTTTTTT.

This clone was detected once. The V gene is TRBV5-1, the J gene TRBJ2-1, with TRBD2 identical over 9 bases. Germline V lookup: CDR1 SGHRS, CDR2 YFSETQ. J was trimmed by 5 bases and V by 3 bases; bases with no gene match: 6. This CDR3 spans 15 amino acids. The CDR3 DNA follows: TGCGCCAGCAGCTCCGTAGCGGGGGCCGACAATGAGCAGTTCTTC. Its translation: CASSSVAGADNEQFF.

The V gene is TRBV11-2, the J gene TRBJ2-5, with TRBD2 matching 11 bases. The CDR3 consists of 16 residues. The ends lost 5 bases at V and 1 base at J; junction bases unmatched: 6. Germline CDR1 SGHAT, CDR2 FQNNGV. CDR3 sequence reads: CASSQWLAGGQETQYF. The CDR3 DNA reads as TGTGCCAGCAGCCAGTGGCTAGCGGGAGGCCAAGAGACCCAGTACTTC.

Details on this clone: This same CDR3 is encoded by further DNA sequences in the sample. The J gene is TRBJ1-2, the V gene TRBV6-5, with TRBD1 as a possible D gene (5 bases). The CDR3 covers 13 residues. Germline V gene data show CDR1 as MNHEY and CDR2 as SVGAGI. V was pared by 5 bases and J by 2 bases, with 9 bases between. This chain's CDR3 is CASSRGGNYGYTF. In DNA form, the CDR3 reads TGTGCCAGCAGTCGGGGGGGGAACTATGGCTACACCTTC.

The genes are TRBV5-1 and TRBJ1-2, with D tentatively TRBD1 (5 bases). Germline V gene data show CDR1 as SGHRS and CDR2 as YFSETQ. V lost 0 bases and J lost 6, with 12 bases in between. There are 14 residues in the CDR3. CDR3 sequence: CASSLGQLNDGYTF. The CDR3 DNA is TGCGCCAGCAGCTTGGGACAGTTGAACGATGGCTACACCTTC.

V gene TRBV30 combines with J gene TRBJ2-6; tentative D call: TRBD1 (5 bases). The CDR3 is 14 amino acids. Trimming left V 3 bases short and J 0 bases short, with 6 bases between. Looked up from germline, CDR1 is GTSNPN and CDR2 is SVGIG (reference sequence). CDR3 coding DNA: TGTGCCTGGAGAGGGGCCTCTGGGGCCAACGTCCTGACTTTC. It translates to CAWRGASGANVLTF.

The V and J genes are TRBV6-1 and TRBJ2-6; D may be TRBD1 (5 bases). V gave up 10 bases and J gave up 4 bases, with 17 bases separating them. Germline CDR1 reads MNHNS; CDR2 reads SASEGT. CDR3 length equals 15 residues. CDR3 amino acids: CATYLRVGGANVLTF. The CDR3 DNA follows: TGTGCCACCTATCTCAGGGTCGGAGGGGCCAACGTCCTGACTTTC.

The V gene is TRBV4-1, the J gene TRBJ1-2; 8 bases fit TRBD1. V shed 3 bases, J shed 6 bases, and the junction held 6 bases outside the gene matches. CDR1 is MGHRA, CDR2 YSYEKL, per germline. The CDR3 is 14 residues long. The CDR3 protein is CASSHMDRVNGYTF. Written as DNA, the CDR3 is TGCGCCAGCAGCCACATGGACAGGGTTAATGGCTACACCTTC.

This clone was detected once. This chain uses TRBV19 with TRBJ1-3; D might be TRBD1 (5 bases). The CDR3 length is 20 residues. Germline-derived CDR1 and CDR2 are LNHDA and SQIVND (reference sequence). The V gene lost 6 bases and the J gene lost 0 bases, with 27 bases spanning the gap. The CDR3 DNA follows: TGTGCCAGTAGCTCTCTAAGGGGCCGACTCATGAAGGACTCTGGAAACACCATATATTTT. Translated: CASSSLRGRLMKDSGNTIYF.

The chain combines TRBV6-5 with TRBJ1-6, with 7 bases matching TRBD1. The V and J ends lost 8 bases and 6 bases, in that order; junction bases with no gene match: 10. CDR1 and CDR2 from the germline V gene are MNHEY and SVGAGI. This CDR3 contains 15 residues. CDR3 in DNA: TGTGCCAGCCGAAAGGGGGCGTTAGGTAATTCACCCCTCCACTTT. It codes for CASRKGALGNSPLHF.

The chain is built from TRBV7-2 and TRBJ2-6, with a weak D call TRBD1 (5 bases). Germline V gene sequence: CDR1 SGHTA, CDR2 FQGNSA. This CDR3 is 19 amino acids long. Trimming removed 5 bases at V and 0 bases at J, with 20 bases between. The CDR3 bases are TGTGCCAGCAGCCCCCCCGGCGTTGGGGCCCTCTCTGGGGCCAACGTCCTGACTTTC. This gives the protein CASSPPGVGALSGANVLTF.

The J gene is TRBJ1-6, the V gene TRBV6-1; D gene ambiguous. Germline V gene lookup returns CDR1 MNHNS and CDR2 SASEGT. The CDR3 length is 15 residues. Trimming took 1 base from V and 9 from J, leaving 13 bases between them. The CDR3: CASSEVSVQSSPLHF. CDR3 nucleotide sequence: TGTGCCAGCAGTGAAGTCTCAGTTCAGAGTTCACCCCTCCACTTT.

V usage is TRBV5-1 and J usage is TRBJ2-1; D not resolved. The length of the CDR3 is 15 residues. From germline, CDR1 is SGHRS and CDR2 YFSETQ. V was pared by 1 base and J by 4 bases, with 12 bases between. Here the CDR3 reads CASSLTDLPYNEQFF. CDR3 DNA: TGCGCCAGCAGCTTGACAGATCTCCCTTACAATGAGCAGTTCTTC.

V and J are TRBV10-3 and TRBJ2-2; TRBD2 matches at 12 bases. This CDR3 is 15 amino acids long. The germline gives CDR1 ENHRY, CDR2 SYGVKD. Trimming removed 3 bases from V and 6 bases from J; junction bases left unmatched: 2. In DNA form, the CDR3 reads TGTGCCATCAGTGACAGACTAGCGGGAGCCGGGGAGCTGTTTTTT. Residues: CAISDRLAGAGELFF.

This clone was seen just once. V gene TRBV7-3 combines with J gene TRBJ2-7; D tentatively reads TRBD1 or TRBD2 (5 bases each). CDR3 length: 14 residues. Trimming removed 3 bases at V and 5 bases at J, with 14 bases between. The V gene's germline CDR1 is SGHTA and CDR2 FQGTGA. CDR3 sequence reads: CASSLTGTRDEQYF. The CDR3 DNA follows: TGTGCCAGCAGCTTGACCGGGACCCGGGACGAGCAGTACTTC.

V usage is TRBV7-2 and J usage is TRBJ2-7, with 7 bases identical to TRBD1. The germline gives CDR1 SGHTA, CDR2 FQGNSA. This CDR3 contains 16 residues. Trimming took 1 base from V and 2 from J; bases not matched to a gene: 8. The CDR3 coding sequence is TGTGCCAGCAGCTTAGTGGGGACAGTGCCAACCTACGAGCAGTACTTC. Residues: CASSLVGTVPTYEQYF.

The V and J genes are TRBV7-2 and TRBJ2-3, with 8 bases aligning to TRBD2. The J segment lost 4 bases and the V segment lost 6 bases, leaving 12 bases of the junction unmatched. CDR1 and CDR2 from the germline V gene are SGHTA and FQGNSA. The CDR3 consists of 16 residues. The CDR3 DNA reads as TGTGCCAGCAGACCCGGGGGGGGGTTAGGCGCAGATACGCAGTATTTT. The encoded protein is CASRPGGGLGADTQYF.

The genes are TRBV6-5 and TRBJ1-6, with D unresolved. The V gene's germline CDR1 is MNHEY and CDR2 SVGAGI. V shed 2 bases and J shed 7 bases, with 15 bases lying between them. This CDR3 is 16 amino acids long. Here the CDR3 reads CASSYKAAVGNSPLHF. CDR3 sequence (DNA): TGTGCCAGCAGTTACAAAGCGGCGGTGGGGAATTCACCCCTCCACTTT.

V gene TRBV5-8 combines with J gene TRBJ2-3; D is ambiguous. The germline V gene has CDR1 SGHTS and CDR2 YDEGEE. Trimming stripped 6 bases from V and 5 bases from J, with 7 bases between. This CDR3 comprises 11 residues. The CDR3 reads CASMERDTQYF. CDR3 nucleotides: TGTGCCAGCATGGAGAGAGATACGCAGTATTTT.